This TCR beta chain derives from a study of cytomegalovirus exposure and HLA in healthy donors. With 60 Vbeta and 13 Jbeta primers, the PCR was carried out. Only in-frame clones appear in the TCRdb table, and some are missing; sequencing was by immunoSEQ multiplex PCR. The sample holds under 200,000 clones; roughly 75% are singletons and the top ten take more than 2.5%. Sequencing was done on a sample of PBMCs. The receptor's source is a female donor in good health and CMV-seronegative.

The CDR3 here is CATSGNLAGVWNEQFF. The DNA for the CDR3 is TGTGCCACCAGCGGTAACCTAGCGGGAGTTTGGAATGAGCAGTTCTTC. The chain employs TRBV15 and TRBJ2-1; TRBD2 agrees at 10 bases. The ends lost 5 bases at V and 7 bases at J; junction bases unmatched: 11. Looked up from germline, CDR1 is LNHNV and CDR2 is YYDKDF (reference sequence). The CDR3 is made up of 16 amino acids. Filled out from reference TRBV15 and TRBJ2-1, the complete variable domain reads DAMVIQNPRYQVTQFGKPVTLSCSQTLNHNVMYWYQQKSSQAPKLLFHYYDKDFNNEADTPDNFQSRRPNTSFCFLDIRSPGLGDTAMYLCATSGNLAGVWNEQFFGPGTRLTVL.